This section outlines one T cell receptor beta chain sequence together with its context. The CDR3 extends over 14 amino acids. CDR1 and CDR2 (germline): MNHEY, SVGAGI. V shed 6 bases, J shed 1 base, and the junction held 5 bases outside the gene matches. TCRdb's table, derived via immunoSEQ multiplex PCR, lists solely in-frame clones and lacks some. This repertoire shows around 50,000 clones, roughly 78% found once; its top ten account for roughly 7.7%. The sample originates from a study of blood T cell repertoires in COVID-19. The overall study: The United States, Italy and Spain were the sources of the acute and convalescent COVID-19 samples. PBMCs, B-cell-depleted T cells, or T cells provided the cDNA or gDNA that made up the material.

Source material: peripheral blood. The receptor was derived from a woman of 80 years or more with acute or convalescent COVID-19. The rearrangement links TRBV6-5 to TRBJ2-7, with 8 bases identical to TRBD2. CDR3 DNA sequence: TGTGCCAGCAGATACGGGGGGGATTCCTACGAGCAGTACTTC. It encodes CASRYGGDSYEQYF.